Shown below are 25 T cell receptor beta chains from a single sample sequenced in a study of blood T cell repertoires in COVID-19. Clones were sequenced by immunoSEQ multiplex PCR, and TCRdb holds only the in-frame ones, with some missing. The profile shows 190,000 or so clones, approximately 85% of them singletons. The sequenced sample consisted of PBMCs or T cells enriched from blood (not recorded which). These receptors were collected from a man aged 35 to 55 who had recovered from COVID-19.

A few counts support this clone. The J gene is TRBJ1-5, the V gene TRBV6-2 or TRBV6-3, with D perhaps matching TRBD1 (5 bases). The CDR3 has 15 amino acids. The germline gives CDR1 MNHEY, CDR2 SVGEGT. Trimming pared 4 bases from V and 5 bases from J, leaving 15 bases between. This CDR3 is CASSSGRGNDQPQHF. Here the CDR3 DNA reads TGTGCCAGCAGTTCCGGACGGGGGAACGATCAGCCCCAGCATTTT.

In this sample, this clone turned up once. The genes are TRBV14 and TRBJ2-7; 7 bases are a match to TRBD2. CDR3 length equals 15 residues. The V gene's germline CDR1 is SGHDN and CDR2 FVKESK. Germline trimming cut 4 bases from V and 2 bases from J; bases unmatched to any gene: 8. The CDR3 DNA follows: TGTGCCAGCAGCCCCGCGGGGAGGGGTACCTACGAGCAGTACGTC. It specifies CASSPAGRGTYEQYV.

The gene calls are TRBV19 and TRBJ1-2; D unclear. This CDR3 spans 13 amino acids. The germline CDR1 and CDR2 sequences are LNHDA and SQIVND (reference sequence). Trimming stripped 9 bases from V and 4 bases from J, with 15 bases between. The CDR3 region is CASTSAAGYGYTF. The CDR3 nucleotides read TGTGCCAGCACCTCCGCGGCGGGCTATGGCTACACCTTC.

This clone was detected a few times. This chain uses TRBV5-4 with TRBJ1-1; TRBD1 matches 9 bases. CDR3 size: 14 residues. Unmatched junction bases numbered 0, after V lost 1 base and J lost 2 bases. Germline loops: CDR1 SGHNT, CDR2 YYREEE (reference sequence). CDR3 in DNA: TGTGCCAGCAGCTTGACAGGGGGCAACACTGAAGCTTTCTTT. Its protein product is CASSLTGGNTEAFF.

In this sample, this clone turned up a few times. The chain joins TRBV5-8 to TRBJ2-1; D possibly corresponds to TRBD1 (5 bases). This CDR3 is built from 14 residues. Trimming shortened V by 4 bases and J by 7 bases, and 15 bases separated the two germline ends. From germline, CDR1 is SGHTS and CDR2 YDEGEE. This CDR3 reads CASSESRGWNEQFF. The CDR3 region has the DNA TGTGCCAGCAGCGAAAGTAGGGGATGGAATGAGCAGTTCTTC.

V and J are TRBV19 and TRBJ1-5, with no clear D. This CDR3 spans 15 amino acids. Trimming left V 1 base short and J 2 bases short, with 9 bases between. Germline V CDR1 and CDR2: LNHDA, SQIVND (reference sequence). The CDR3: CASSIGPGGNQPQHF. The CDR3 nucleotides read TGTGCCAGTAGTATAGGGCCCGGGGGCAATCAGCCCCAGCATTTT.

The chain employs TRBV15 and TRBJ1-1; D is uncertain. This CDR3 is 12 amino acids long. Per the germline V gene, CDR1 is LNHNV and CDR2 is YYDKDF (reference sequence). V was cut by 4 bases and J by 3 bases, with 6 bases left in between. The CDR3 loop is CATSIGDTEAFF. The CDR3, as DNA: TGTGCCACCAGCATCGGGGACACTGAAGCTTTCTTT.

This clone was detected a few times. The chain combines TRBV5-6 with TRBJ1-6; 8 nucleotides line up with TRBD1. CDR1 SGHDT and CDR2 YYEEEE come from the germline V gene. With 1 base clipped from V and 14 bases from J, the junction kept 11 bases outside the gene matches. This CDR3 is 15 amino acids long. CDR3: CASSLRGQGAAALHF. The CDR3, as DNA: TGTGCCAGCAGCTTGCGTGGACAGGGCGCGGCGGCCCTCCACTTT.

This clone was recorded only once. The gene calls are TRBV7-2 and TRBJ1-6; weak D call: TRBD1 (5 bases). This CDR3 contains 15 residues. The germline V gene encodes CDR1 SGHTA and CDR2 FQGNSA. The ends were cut back, 1 base at V and 9 bases at J, with 13 bases in the middle. The chain's CDR3 is CASSLGWGIGSPLHF. In DNA, the CDR3 is TGTGCCAGCAGCTTAGGGTGGGGCATTGGTTCACCCCTCCACTTT.

The CDR3 nucleotides are TGTGCCAGCAGCGTAAGAGCGGGTTACAATGAGCAGTTCTTC. Its protein product is CASSVRAGYNEQFF. This chain uses TRBV9 with TRBJ2-1; tentative D call: TRBD2 (6 bases). The CDR3 covers 14 residues. V was pared by 1 base and J by 4 bases, with 9 bases between. Looked up from germline, CDR1 is SGDLS and CDR2 is YYNGEE.

This rearrangement joins TRBV3-1 (or the pseudogene TRBV3-2) to TRBJ2-7, with TRBD1 matching over 9 bases. CDR1 is LGHDT, CDR2 YNNKEL, per germline (reference sequence). V was clipped by 4 bases and J by 2 bases; unmatched bases: 3. This CDR3 comprises 14 residues. CDR3 sequence reads: CASSLGQGPYEQYF. CDR3 in DNA: TGTGCCAGCAGCCTCGGACAGGGGCCCTACGAGCAGTACTTC.

V and J are TRBV27 and TRBJ2-7; 12 bases align to TRBD2. CDR1 is MNHEY and CDR2 is SMNVEV in the germline V gene (reference sequence). The V and J ends lost 1 base and 4 bases, in that order; junction bases with no gene match: 2. This CDR3 is built from 15 residues. Here the CDR3 reads CASSLFLAGGYEQYF. CDR3 bases: TGTGCCAGCAGTTTATTTCTAGCGGGAGGGTACGAGCAGTACTTC.

Written as DNA, the CDR3 is TGCGCCAGCTGGGAGGGAAGGTATGGCTACACCTTC. It translates to CASWEGRYGYTF. The gene calls are TRBV5-1 and TRBJ1-2, with D unclear. This CDR3 is built from 12 residues. Deletions cut 7 bases from V and 5 bases from J, with 12 bases between. Looked up from germline, CDR1 is SGHRS and CDR2 is YFSETQ.

This CDR3 is CASSSETSGTTYEQYV. CDR3 DNA: TGTGCCAGCAGTTCCGAAACTAGCGGGACCACCTACGAGCAGTACGTC. The rearrangement uses TRBV6-2 or TRBV6-3 and TRBJ2-7; TRBD2 matches at 10 bases. Trimming took 4 bases from V and 2 from J; bases not matched to a gene: 8. This CDR3 is built from 16 residues. CDR1 is MNHEY and CDR2 is SVGEGT in the germline V gene.

The chain is built from TRBV24-1 and TRBJ2-1; 9 positions agree with TRBD1. This CDR3 spans 13 amino acids. Germline V gene lookup returns CDR1 KGHDR and CDR2 SFDVKD. The V and J ends lost 3 bases and 10 bases, in that order; junction bases with no gene match: 3. In nucleotides, the CDR3 is TGTGCCACCAGTGATACAGGGGGCCGGGAGCAGTTCTTC. Residues: CATSDTGGREQFF.

The chain has TRBV7-3 and TRBJ2-2; D possibly corresponds to TRBD1 (6 bases). The V end was cut by 1 base, the J end by 1 base, with 13 bases between. The CDR3 extends over 17 amino acids. Looked up from germline, CDR1 is SGHTA and CDR2 is FQGTGA. As DNA, the CDR3 is TGTGCCAGCAGCTTAAGGGGGCTAGCCGTGAACACCGGGGAGCTGTTTTTT. The encoded protein is CASSLRGLAVNTGELFF.

CDR3 loop: CASSLGQALNQPQHF. As DNA, the CDR3 is TGTGCCAGCAGTTTAGGACAGGCTCTAAATCAGCCCCAGCATTTT. The chain carries TRBV28 and TRBJ1-5; 7 bases are shared with TRBD1. The V gene end was trimmed by 2 bases and the J gene end by 4 bases; junction bases not matched to a gene: 5. The germline V gene encodes CDR1 MDHEN and CDR2 SYDVKM. The CDR3 is 15 amino acids.

There are a few counts of this clone. This sequence joins TRBV3-1 (or the pseudogene TRBV3-2) and TRBJ1-6; D perhaps matches TRBD1 (6 bases). V was pared by 2 bases and J by 8 bases, with 7 bases between. This CDR3 has 13 amino acids. CDR1 is LGHDT, CDR2 YNNKEL, per germline (reference sequence). CDR3 residues: CASSQPGDSPLHF. CDR3 sequence (DNA): TGTGCCAGCAGCCAACCAGGGGATTCACCCCTCCACTTT.

The chain recombines TRBV9 with TRBJ1-4, with TRBD1 matching 12 bases. The CDR3 contains 19 residues. V shed 4 bases, J shed 6 bases, and the junction held 16 bases outside the gene matches. Germline V lookup: CDR1 SGDLS, CDR2 YYNGEE. The CDR3 DNA reads TGTGCCAGCAGCTCTCTTGGGGGACAGGGGGCGTTAAGGGATGAAAAACTGTTTTTT. It translates to CASSSLGGQGALRDEKLFF.

The CDR3 is CASSSRTPNYGYTF. CDR3 nucleotides: TGTGCCAGTAGCTCCCGGACTCCTAACTATGGCTACACCTTC. The chain couples TRBV19 to TRBJ1-2; D is unresolved. The CDR3 covers 14 residues. Germline values: CDR1 LNHDA, CDR2 SQIVND (reference sequence). Trimming removed 6 bases at V and 0 bases at J, with 11 bases between.

V gene TRBV9 combines with J gene TRBJ1-1; D might be TRBD1 (6 bases). With 4 bases removed from V and 0 bases from J, the gap between germline ends came to 16 bases. Germline CDR1 reads SGDLS; CDR2 reads YYNGEE. The CDR3 is 16 amino acids. The CDR3 nucleotides are TGTGCCAGCAGCCCCCGACAGGTCTCGATGAACACTGAAGCTTTCTTT. Amino acid sequence: CASSPRQVSMNTEAFF.

This chain joins TRBV4-1 and TRBJ1-6; D gene unclear. V lost 2 bases and J lost 7, with 15 bases in between. Germline V gives CDR1 MGHRA, CDR2 YSYEKL. There are 16 residues in the CDR3. The CDR3 DNA is TGCGCCAGCAGCCAAATACCCACAGTGACGAATTCACCCCTCCACTTT. Translation gives CASSQIPTVTNSPLHF.

This chain links TRBV5-6 with TRBJ2-7; TRBD1 might be the D (5 bases). CDR1 and CDR2 (germline): SGHDT, YYEEEE. V lost 2 bases and J lost 1, with 7 bases in between. There are 13 residues in the CDR3. CDR3 loop: CASSFDSSYEQYF. The CDR3 nucleotides are TGTGCCAGCAGCTTTGACAGTTCCTACGAGCAGTACTTC.

This chain joins TRBV7-3 and TRBJ2-1, with 7 bases fitting TRBD1. This CDR3 comprises 14 residues. Germline V gene lookup returns CDR1 SGHTA and CDR2 FQGTGA. Germline trimming cut 5 bases from V and 2 bases from J; bases unmatched to any gene: 3. Written as DNA, the CDR3 is TGTGCCAGCAGCCCACAGGGGACCTACAATGAGCAGTTCTTC. Its protein is CASSPQGTYNEQFF.

This clone appeared a few times. V gene TRBV4-2 combines with J gene TRBJ1-1; D is unclear. Germline V gene data show CDR1 as LGHNA and CDR2 as YNFKEQ. This CDR3 contains 13 residues. The V gene lost 4 bases and the J gene lost 1 base, with 7 bases spanning the gap. CDR3 sequence (DNA): TGTGCCAGCAGCCCGGGGTGGAACACTGAAGCTTTCTTT. This gives the protein CASSPGWNTEAFF.